This is a list of T cell receptor beta chains from one sample in a study of blood T cell repertoires in COVID-19. Profiling relied on immunoSEQ multiplex PCR, and the TCRdb table lists in-frame clones only, not all of them. The top ten hold about a tenth of the sample, which has roughly 76,000 clones, roughly 84% seen once. Material: peripheral blood. The receptors here all came from a woman aged 18-29 years with acute or convalescent COVID-19. Each CDR3 is given with its conserved first and last residue. D genes are given only for firm matches. Expanded clones are given a class, and other clones once, few, many or no size at all.

d_call: TRBD2; j_call: TRBJ2-7; v_call: TRBV28; clone_size: -; cdr3_aa: CASRLREGSGLEQYF
d_call: -; j_call: TRBJ2-7; v_call: TRBV15; clone_size: -; cdr3_aa: CATSRDRGYEQYF
d_call: -; j_call: TRBJ1-6; v_call: TRBV15; clone_size: -; cdr3_aa: CATSLSGGGNSPLHF
d_call: TRBD1; j_call: TRBJ1-2; v_call: TRBV2; clone_size: once; cdr3_aa: CASRDRAWGGYTF
d_call: TRBD1; j_call: TRBJ2-7; v_call: TRBV6-5; clone_size: once; cdr3_aa: CASSYRGLSYEQYF
d_call: -; j_call: TRBJ1-2; v_call: TRBV29-1; clone_size: -; cdr3_aa: CSVEDNPQDGYTF
d_call: TRBD1; j_call: TRBJ1-3; v_call: TRBV3-1/TRBV3-2; clone_size: once; cdr3_aa: CASSPGTANTIYF
d_call: -; j_call: TRBJ2-3; v_call: TRBV30; clone_size: -; cdr3_aa: CAWSGTQGRTDTQYF
d_call: -; j_call: TRBJ2-3; v_call: TRBV27; clone_size: -; cdr3_aa: CASSLRQLGTDTQYF
d_call: -; j_call: TRBJ1-5; v_call: TRBV15; clone_size: -; cdr3_aa: CATSSYRGNQPQHF
d_call: TRBD1; j_call: TRBJ1-1; v_call: TRBV5-1; clone_size: -; cdr3_aa: CASSLVPGGSTEAFF
d_call: TRBD1; j_call: TRBJ2-1; v_call: TRBV28; clone_size: -; cdr3_aa: CASSLLGQGQFF
d_call: -; j_call: TRBJ1-2; v_call: TRBV6-5; clone_size: -; cdr3_aa: CASSYGGGNYGYTF
d_call: -; j_call: TRBJ2-2; v_call: TRBV5-1; clone_size: -; cdr3_aa: CASSLEWAGVTGELFF
d_call: -; j_call: TRBJ1-1; v_call: TRBV4-1; clone_size: -; cdr3_aa: CASSQAWSVSTEAFF
d_call: TRBD1; j_call: TRBJ1-2; v_call: TRBV7-2; clone_size: -; cdr3_aa: CASSPGKGALYGYTF
d_call: -; j_call: TRBJ1-1; v_call: TRBV6-5; clone_size: -; cdr3_aa: CATLRGTNTEAFF
d_call: TRBD1; j_call: TRBJ1-1; v_call: TRBV11-2; clone_size: -; cdr3_aa: CASSLVVRGRVEAFF
d_call: -; j_call: TRBJ1-2; v_call: TRBV5-1; clone_size: -; cdr3_aa: CASSFLGLDYGYTF
d_call: TRBD1; j_call: TRBJ1-5; v_call: TRBV24-1; clone_size: -; cdr3_aa: CATSSTGSNQPQHF
d_call: -; j_call: TRBJ2-1; v_call: TRBV6-4; clone_size: -; cdr3_aa: CASSPEPGFNYNEQFF
d_call: -; j_call: TRBJ1-2; v_call: TRBV6-1; clone_size: -; cdr3_aa: CASSEMPGANYGYTF
d_call: TRBD1; j_call: TRBJ1-1; v_call: TRBV3-1/TRBV3-2; clone_size: -; cdr3_aa: CASSQGTGNTEAFF
d_call: -; j_call: TRBJ1-6; v_call: TRBV5-1; clone_size: -; cdr3_aa: CASSLGSGDYYNSPLHF
d_call: -; j_call: TRBJ1-4; v_call: TRBV28; clone_size: -; cdr3_aa: CASSLHIGQGREKLFF
d_call: -; j_call: TRBJ1-5; v_call: TRBV7-8; clone_size: -; cdr3_aa: CASSLGTGSRRPQHF
d_call: TRBD1; j_call: TRBJ1-1; v_call: TRBV11-3; clone_size: -; cdr3_aa: CASSRQGGTEAFF
d_call: TRBD1; j_call: TRBJ1-2; v_call: TRBV3-1/TRBV3-2; clone_size: -; cdr3_aa: CASSQGLTGIGYGYTF
d_call: -; j_call: TRBJ2-2; v_call: TRBV7-2; clone_size: -; cdr3_aa: CASSLWTKELFF
d_call: TRBD2; j_call: TRBJ2-2; v_call: TRBV14; clone_size: -; cdr3_aa: CASSQLAGVSTGELFF
d_call: -; j_call: TRBJ2-7; v_call: TRBV3-1/TRBV3-2; clone_size: -; cdr3_aa: CASSQDIQREQYF
d_call: -; j_call: TRBJ2-7; v_call: TRBV4-1; clone_size: -; cdr3_aa: CASSQDQNYEQYF
d_call: -; j_call: TRBJ2-1; v_call: TRBV19; clone_size: -; cdr3_aa: CASSPGLPGNEQFF
d_call: -; j_call: TRBJ1-2; v_call: TRBV4-1; clone_size: once; cdr3_aa: CASSQVFGGSNYGYTF
d_call: TRBD2; j_call: TRBJ2-1; v_call: TRBV19; clone_size: -; cdr3_aa: CASSISLLAGAHEQFF
d_call: -; j_call: TRBJ1-2; v_call: TRBV7-8; clone_size: once; cdr3_aa: CASSLSQANYGYTF
d_call: -; j_call: TRBJ1-5; v_call: TRBV6-5; clone_size: -; cdr3_aa: CASSRQNNQPQHF
d_call: -; j_call: TRBJ2-3; v_call: TRBV24-1; clone_size: -; cdr3_aa: CATSPNTDTQYF
d_call: TRBD1; j_call: TRBJ1-2; v_call: TRBV7-2; clone_size: -; cdr3_aa: CASSLIVGGVDGYTF
d_call: TRBD1; j_call: TRBJ2-1; v_call: TRBV7-6; clone_size: once; cdr3_aa: CASSLGQGIYNEQFF
d_call: -; j_call: TRBJ2-2; v_call: TRBV5-4; clone_size: few; cdr3_aa: CASSLFGGNTGELFF
d_call: -; j_call: TRBJ2-3; v_call: TRBV5-6; clone_size: -; cdr3_aa: CASSLYEVEPTDTQYF
d_call: TRBD2; j_call: TRBJ2-5; v_call: TRBV5-5; clone_size: -; cdr3_aa: CASSWEGRRETQYF
d_call: -; j_call: TRBJ1-2; v_call: TRBV10-3; clone_size: -; cdr3_aa: CAISESAGFGYTF
d_call: -; j_call: TRBJ2-5; v_call: TRBV30; clone_size: -; cdr3_aa: CAWSVRTGQETQYF
d_call: -; j_call: TRBJ2-7; v_call: TRBV19; clone_size: -; cdr3_aa: CASSNRDTAAEQYF
d_call: TRBD2; j_call: TRBJ2-1; v_call: TRBV2; clone_size: -; cdr3_aa: CASKGRLADIGEQFF
d_call: TRBD1; j_call: TRBJ1-2; v_call: TRBV6-2/TRBV6-3; clone_size: -; cdr3_aa: CASSQTGTARGYTF
d_call: -; j_call: TRBJ1-3; v_call: TRBV2; clone_size: -; cdr3_aa: CASSEVPGNTIYF
d_call: TRBD1; j_call: TRBJ1-1; v_call: TRBV4-1; clone_size: -; cdr3_aa: CASSQVIQGVGNTEAFF
d_call: -; j_call: TRBJ2-5; v_call: TRBV4-3; clone_size: -; cdr3_aa: CASSPEVTAPGETQYF
d_call: -; j_call: TRBJ2-6; v_call: TRBV2; clone_size: -; cdr3_aa: CASSGLQSGANVLTF